This T cell receptor (beta chain) is drawn from a study of CD8 T cells in Susac syndrome. In the study overall: There were Susac syndrome patients who were therapy-naive at blood draw, others on corticosteroids, and others on intravenous immunoglobulin alone.

Per germline, CDR1 SGHDT and CDR2 YYEEEE. The CDR3 has 13 amino acids. V dropped 7 bases and J dropped 4; count of bases not matched to a gene: 2. TEMRA cells were FACS-enriched and CD8+ and CD4+ T cells negatively isolated. Reverse transcription of roughly 0.5 to 1 ug RNA was carried out with random hexamers. TCRdb reanalysed the immunoSEQ multiplex PCR reads using MiXCR and keeps one entry per CDR3 protein. Altogether some 100,000 distinct CDR3 sequences are present, approximately 95% being singletons, with the ten largest covering 0.3%. Comments on this clonotype: Its target is not known.

General study points: The authors found under 20 Susac-specific public clones in total CD8+ repertoires and five or six in CD8+ TEMRA repertoires.

Sequencing input: CD8+ T cells from PBMCs. This receptor was obtained from a human donor with Susac syndrome. This chain uses TRBV5-6 with TRBJ2-7; 13 nucleotides align to TRBD2. The CDR3 sequence: CASRTSGGYEQYF. The DNA for the CDR3 is TGTGCCAGCCGGACTAGCGGGGGATACGAGCAGTACTTC.